A single sample is the source of the 14 T cell receptor beta chains below, sequenced in a study of shared clonotypes between healthy human individuals. The assay was immunoSEQ multiplex PCR, and TCRdb's table has in-frame clones only and misses some. The repertoire consists of 400,000 to 550,000 clones, with 79% occurring once and the leading ten covering about 12%. The specimen was PBMCs. Receptors were obtained from a woman in her 40s in good health. Some clones in this sample may be carry-over from other donors' samples.

J is TRBJ2-5 and V is TRBV7-2; D might be TRBD2 (5 bases). CDR3 size: 18 residues. Trimming pared 1 base from V and 0 bases from J, leaving 18 bases between. The V gene's germline CDR1 is SGHTA and CDR2 FQGNSA. The CDR3 region has the DNA TGTGCCAGCAGCTTAGATGGTGTCGGGATAGGCAACCAAGAGACCCAGTACTTC. Its translation: CASSLDGVGIGNQETQYF.

In DNA form, the CDR3 reads TGTGCCAGCAGCGTCCGACTAGCGAGCTCCTACAATGAGCAGTTCTTC. Its protein is CASSVRLASSYNEQFF. This chain links TRBV9 with TRBJ2-1, with 8 bases aligning to TRBD2. CDR1 and CDR2 (germline): SGDLS, YYNGEE. V lost 2 bases, J lost 0 bases, and 4 bases stayed unmatched. The length of the CDR3 is 16 residues.

V is TRBV7-2 and J is TRBJ1-2; TRBD1 might be the D (5 bases). From germline, CDR1 is SGHTA and CDR2 FQGNSA. This CDR3 region has 15 residues. The germline V and J ends were trimmed by 1 base and 3 bases, with 12 bases remaining between them. This CDR3 reads CASSLDLGDHYGYTF. The CDR3 nucleotides read TGTGCCAGCAGCTTAGACCTGGGGGACCACTATGGCTACACCTTC.

V is TRBV10-3 and J is TRBJ1-6; 7 nucleotides match TRBD1. The CDR3 has 13 amino acids. The trim removed 8 bases at V and 7 bases at J, leaving 5 bases unmatched. The germline V gene has CDR1 ENHRY and CDR2 SYGVKD. The DNA for the CDR3 is TGTGCCATCGCGGACAGGTCCAATTCACCCCTCCACTTT. It yields the protein CAIADRSNSPLHF.

Regarding this clone: Other DNA sequences within the sample encode an identical CDR3. The chain joins TRBV18 to TRBJ2-3; D is unresolved. Germline V gene data show CDR1 as KGHSH and CDR2 as LQKENI. This CDR3 region has 13 residues. The ends were cut back, 1 base at V and 4 bases at J, with 6 bases in the middle. In DNA form, the CDR3 reads TGTGCCAGCTCACCACGGGCCTCAGATACGCAGTATTTT. Its translation is CASSPRASDTQYF. The full variable domain, completed using reference TRBV18 and TRBJ2-3, is NAGVMQNPRHLVRRRGQEARLRCSPMKGHSHVYWYRQLPEEGLKFMVYLQKENIIDESGMPKERFSAEFPKEGPSILRIQQVVRGDSAAYFCASSPRASDTQYFGPGTRLTVL.

The rearrangement joins TRBV10-3 to TRBJ2-7, with D perhaps matching TRBD1 (5 bases). The CDR3 spans 14 residues. V lost 7 bases and J 4 bases, leaving 17 bases between the germline ends. Germline CDR1 is ENHRY and CDR2 is SYGVKD. The CDR3: CAINSRAGPYEQYF. CDR3 bases: TGTGCCATCAATAGTAGGGCAGGGCCTTACGAGCAGTACTTC.

A remark on this clone: This may stem from a read error, because a much larger clone lies one nucleotide away. Distinct nucleotide sequences in the sample also encode this CDR3. The rearrangement joins TRBV5-1 to TRBJ2-1; 12 positions match TRBD2. The CDR3 covers 15 residues. Germline CDR1 reads SGHRS; CDR2 reads YFSETQ. V lost 0 bases and J lost 6; bases outside the gene matches: 1. This chain's CDR3 is CASSLGLAGVNEQFF. The DNA of the CDR3 is TGCGCCAGCAGCTTGGGACTAGCGGGAGTCAATGAGCAGTTCTTC. Drawing the rest from reference TRBV5-1 and TRBJ2-1, the complete variable domain is KAGVTQTPRYLIKTRGQQVTLSCSPISGHRSVSWYQQTPGQGLQFLFEYFSETQRNKGNFPGRFSGRQFSNSRSEMNVSTLELGDSALYLCASSLGLAGVNEQFFGPGTRLTVL.

The chain carries TRBV5-5 and TRBJ1-1; D remains ambiguous. CDR3 length: 12 residues. Germline lookup yields CDR1 SGHKS and CDR2 YYEKEE (reference sequence). Trimming pared 3 bases from V and 7 bases from J, leaving 10 bases between. Here the CDR3 DNA reads TGTGCCAGCAGCTCGGACGTTCGTGAAGCTTTCTTT. Amino acid sequence: CASSSDVREAFF.

This clone has just one count. The chain links TRBV4-1 to TRBJ2-7; D is unresolved. CDR1 and CDR2 (germline): MGHRA, YSYEKL. V lost 0 bases and J 4 bases, leaving 7 bases between the germline ends. CDR3 length: 13 amino acids. The CDR3 nucleotides are TGCGCCAGCAGCCAAGAATATCGGTACGAGCAGTACTTC. This gives the protein CASSQEYRYEQYF.

This rearrangement joins TRBV30 to TRBJ1-3; the D gene is possibly TRBD1 (6 bases). V dropped 3 bases and J dropped 5 bases, with 11 bases sitting between them. CDR1 and CDR2 from the germline V gene are GTSNPN and SVGIG (reference sequence). The CDR3 is 13 amino acids. CDR3 amino acids: CAWRRGSRNTIYF. The CDR3 nucleotides read TGTGCCTGGAGAAGGGGGTCTCGAAACACCATATATTTT.

This rearrangement joins TRBV28 to TRBJ2-3; 11 bases are shared with TRBD2. Germline assignment: CDR1 MDHEN and CDR2 SYDVKM. Germline trimming cut 5 bases from V and 1 base from J; bases unmatched to any gene: 8. The CDR3 is 17 amino acids. Here the CDR3 DNA reads TGTGCCAGCAGTCCCCCGTTAGCGGGAGGGGGCACAGATACGCAGTATTTT. This gives the protein CASSPPLAGGGTDTQYF.

The chain has TRBV5-6 and TRBJ2-7, with 8 bases identical to TRBD1. This CDR3 region has 16 residues. Germline lookup yields CDR1 SGHDT and CDR2 YYEEEE. V lost 4 bases, J lost 0 bases, and 9 bases stayed unmatched. CDR3 loop: CASSPRGQGHSYEQYF. CDR3 nucleotides: TGTGCCAGCAGCCCCAGGGGGCAGGGACACTCCTACGAGCAGTACTTC. Combining the CDR3 with reference TRBV5-6 and TRBJ2-7 gives the whole variable domain DAGVTQSPTHLIKTRGQQVTLRCSPKSGHDTVSWYQQALGQGPQFIFQYYEEEERQRGNFPDRFSGHQFPNYSSELNVNALLLGDSALYLCASSPRGQGHSYEQYFGPGTRLTVT.

This chain links TRBV5-6 with TRBJ2-7; TRBD1 matches at 8 bases. V lost 2 bases to trimming and J lost 3 bases; unmatched junction nucleotides: 4. This CDR3 spans 14 amino acids. CDR1 is SGHDT and CDR2 is YYEEEE in the germline V gene. This CDR3 is CASSLPTGGYEQYF. CDR3 nucleotides: TGTGCCAGCAGCTTACCTACAGGGGGCTACGAGCAGTACTTC.

As regards this clone: It may be a read error: a sequence one base away is much more abundant. The sample carries other DNA sequences with the same CDR3. The chain has TRBV5-5 and TRBJ2-5, with D unresolved. V was trimmed by 0 bases and J by 2 bases, leaving 14 bases between them. Germline CDR1 reads SGHKS; CDR2 reads YYEKEE (reference sequence). The CDR3 has 16 amino acids. CDR3 DNA: TGTGCCAGCAGCTTGGAGCAGTTCGGCGATCAAGAGACCCAGTACTTC. Translated, it gives CASSLEQFGDQETQYF.